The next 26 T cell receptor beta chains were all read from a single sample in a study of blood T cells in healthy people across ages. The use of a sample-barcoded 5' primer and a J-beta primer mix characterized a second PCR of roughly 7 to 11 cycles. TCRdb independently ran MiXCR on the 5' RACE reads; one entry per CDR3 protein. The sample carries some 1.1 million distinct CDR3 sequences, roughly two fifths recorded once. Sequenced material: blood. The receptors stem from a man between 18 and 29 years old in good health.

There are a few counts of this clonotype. The CDR3 region is CASSLTAQDSPLHF. The CDR3 region has the DNA TGTGCCAGCAGCTTAACGGCCCAAGATTCACCCCTCCACTTT. V usage is TRBV7-2 and J usage is TRBJ1-6, with D unresolved. CDR3 size: 14 residues. V was shortened by 2 bases and J by 8 bases, with 10 bases between the two germline ends. Germline V gene sequence: CDR1 SGHTA, CDR2 FQGNSA.

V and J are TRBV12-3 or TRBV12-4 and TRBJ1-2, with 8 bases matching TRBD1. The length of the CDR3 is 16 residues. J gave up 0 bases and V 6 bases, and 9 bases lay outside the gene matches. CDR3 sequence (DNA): TGTGCCAGCAGACCCGGACAGGGCTACGCTAACTATGGCTACACCTTC. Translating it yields CASRPGQGYANYGYTF.

For the CDR3, the DNA is TGTGCCAGTACTAAGAGCGGGGGTATTTTGAATGAGCAGTTCTTC. Its translation is CASTKSGGILNEQFF. V gene TRBV19 combines with J gene TRBJ2-1; 8 positions match TRBD2. Trimming at V came to 7 bases and at J to 7 bases, leaving 12 bases not matched to a gene. There are 15 residues in the CDR3. CDR1 and CDR2 (germline): LNHDA, SQIVND (reference sequence).

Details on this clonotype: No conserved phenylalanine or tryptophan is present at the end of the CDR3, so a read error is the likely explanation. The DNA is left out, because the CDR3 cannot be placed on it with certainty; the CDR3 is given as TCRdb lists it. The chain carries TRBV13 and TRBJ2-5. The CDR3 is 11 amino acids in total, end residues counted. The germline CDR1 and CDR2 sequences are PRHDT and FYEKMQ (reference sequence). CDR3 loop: CASSLAGFPYS.

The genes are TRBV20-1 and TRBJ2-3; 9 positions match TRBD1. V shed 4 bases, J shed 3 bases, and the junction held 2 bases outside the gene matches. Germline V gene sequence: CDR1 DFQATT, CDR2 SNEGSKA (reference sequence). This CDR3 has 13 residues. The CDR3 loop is CSATGTGTDTQYF. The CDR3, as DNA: TGCAGTGCTACCGGGACAGGGACAGATACGCAGTATTTT.

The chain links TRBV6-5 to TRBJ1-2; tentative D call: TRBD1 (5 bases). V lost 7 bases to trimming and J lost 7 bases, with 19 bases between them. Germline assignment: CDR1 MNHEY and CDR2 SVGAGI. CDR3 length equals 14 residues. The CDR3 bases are TGTGCCAGCACCTTATCCCAGGGCGGAGGTGGCTACACCTTC. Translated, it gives CASTLSQGGGGYTF.

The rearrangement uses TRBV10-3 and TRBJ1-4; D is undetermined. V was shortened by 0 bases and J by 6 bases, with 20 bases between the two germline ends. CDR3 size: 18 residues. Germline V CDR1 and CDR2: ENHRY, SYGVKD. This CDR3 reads CAISESMVRRGGDEKLFF. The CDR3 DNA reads TGTGCCATCAGTGAGTCGATGGTGAGGCGCGGAGGTGATGAAAAACTGTTTTTT.

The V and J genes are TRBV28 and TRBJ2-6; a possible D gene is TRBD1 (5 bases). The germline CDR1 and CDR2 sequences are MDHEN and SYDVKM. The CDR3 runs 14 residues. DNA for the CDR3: TGTGCAACGGACACCTACTCTGGGGCCAACGTCCTGACTTTC. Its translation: CATDTYSGANVLTF.

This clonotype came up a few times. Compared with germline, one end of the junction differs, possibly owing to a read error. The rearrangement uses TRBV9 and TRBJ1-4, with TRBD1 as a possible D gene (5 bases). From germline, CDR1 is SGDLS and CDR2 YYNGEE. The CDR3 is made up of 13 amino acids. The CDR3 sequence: CASSVQGDEKLFF. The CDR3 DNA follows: TGCGCCAGCAGCGTCCAGGGTGATGAAAAACTGTTTTTT.

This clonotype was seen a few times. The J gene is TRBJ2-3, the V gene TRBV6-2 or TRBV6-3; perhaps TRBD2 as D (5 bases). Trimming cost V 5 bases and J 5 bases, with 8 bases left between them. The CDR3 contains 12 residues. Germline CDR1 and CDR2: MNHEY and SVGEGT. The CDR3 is CASSRLLDTQYF. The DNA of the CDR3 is TGTGCCAGCAGTCGACTATTAGATACGCAGTATTTT.

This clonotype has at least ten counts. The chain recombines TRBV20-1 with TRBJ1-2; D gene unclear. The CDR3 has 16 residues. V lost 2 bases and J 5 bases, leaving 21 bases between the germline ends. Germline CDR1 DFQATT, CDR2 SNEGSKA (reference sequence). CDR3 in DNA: TGCAGTGCTAGACCCTACAAAGAGGCCCGCGGGTATGGCTACACCTTC. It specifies CSARPYKEARGYGYTF.

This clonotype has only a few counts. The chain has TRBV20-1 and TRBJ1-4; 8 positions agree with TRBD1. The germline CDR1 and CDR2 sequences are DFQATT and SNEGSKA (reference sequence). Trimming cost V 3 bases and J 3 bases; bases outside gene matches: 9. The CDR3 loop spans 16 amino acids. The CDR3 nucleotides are TGCAGTGCTAGTTTTCCAGGGGGCTTCTCTAATGAAAAACTGTTTTTT. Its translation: CSASFPGGFSNEKLFF.

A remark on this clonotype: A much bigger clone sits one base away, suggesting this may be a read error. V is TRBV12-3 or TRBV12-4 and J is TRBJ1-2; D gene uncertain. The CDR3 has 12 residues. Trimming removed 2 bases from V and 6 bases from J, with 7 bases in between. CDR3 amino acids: CASSLFVDGYTF. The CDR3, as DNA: TGTGCCAGCAGTTTATTTGTGGATGGCTACACCTTC.

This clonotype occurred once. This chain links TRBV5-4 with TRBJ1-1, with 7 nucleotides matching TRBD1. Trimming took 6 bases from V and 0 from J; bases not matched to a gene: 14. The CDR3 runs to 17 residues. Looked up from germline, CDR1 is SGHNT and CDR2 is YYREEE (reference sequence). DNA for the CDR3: TGTGCCAGCAACCCCCGAACAGGGGACCCTATGAACACTGAAGCTTTCTTT. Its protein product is CASNPRTGDPMNTEAFF.

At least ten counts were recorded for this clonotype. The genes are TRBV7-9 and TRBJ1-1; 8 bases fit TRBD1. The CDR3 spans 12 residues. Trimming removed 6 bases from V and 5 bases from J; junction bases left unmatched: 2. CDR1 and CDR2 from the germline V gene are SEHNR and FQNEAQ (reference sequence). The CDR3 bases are TGTGCCAGCAGTCGGACAGGGACTGAAGCTTTCTTT. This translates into CASSRTGTEAFF.

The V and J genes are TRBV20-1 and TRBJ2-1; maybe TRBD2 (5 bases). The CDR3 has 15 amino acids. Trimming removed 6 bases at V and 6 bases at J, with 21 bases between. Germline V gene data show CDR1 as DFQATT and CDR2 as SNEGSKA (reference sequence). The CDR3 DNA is TGCAGTGCGCCAGCGGTAGAGGGTAGGCTCAATGAGCAGTTCTTC. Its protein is CSAPAVEGRLNEQFF.

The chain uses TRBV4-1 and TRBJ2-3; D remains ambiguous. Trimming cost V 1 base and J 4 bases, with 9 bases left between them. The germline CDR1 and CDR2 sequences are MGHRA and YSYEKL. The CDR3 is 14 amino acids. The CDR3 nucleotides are TGCGCCAGCAGCCAAGGGATTAGTGCAGATACGCAGTATTTT. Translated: CASSQGISADTQYF.

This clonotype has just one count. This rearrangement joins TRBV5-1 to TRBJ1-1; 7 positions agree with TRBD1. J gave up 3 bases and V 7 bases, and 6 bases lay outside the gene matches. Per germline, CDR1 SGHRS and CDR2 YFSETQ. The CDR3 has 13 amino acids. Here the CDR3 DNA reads TGCGCCAGCCGACAGGGTTCTGACACTGAAGCTTTCTTT. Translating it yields CASRQGSDTEAFF.

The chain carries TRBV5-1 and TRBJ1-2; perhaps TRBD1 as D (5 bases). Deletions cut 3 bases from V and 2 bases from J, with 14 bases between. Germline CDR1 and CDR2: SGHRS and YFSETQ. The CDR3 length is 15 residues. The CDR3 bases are TGCGCCAGCAGCTCAGGGAGTGCGAGAAACTATGGCTACACCTTC. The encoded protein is CASSSGSARNYGYTF.

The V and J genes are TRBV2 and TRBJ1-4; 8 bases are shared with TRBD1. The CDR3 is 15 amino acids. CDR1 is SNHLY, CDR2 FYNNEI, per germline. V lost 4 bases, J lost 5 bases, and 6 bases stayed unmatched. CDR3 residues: CASSVRTGWNEKLFF. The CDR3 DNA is TGTGCCAGCAGTGTCAGGACAGGGTGGAATGAAAAACTGTTTTTT.

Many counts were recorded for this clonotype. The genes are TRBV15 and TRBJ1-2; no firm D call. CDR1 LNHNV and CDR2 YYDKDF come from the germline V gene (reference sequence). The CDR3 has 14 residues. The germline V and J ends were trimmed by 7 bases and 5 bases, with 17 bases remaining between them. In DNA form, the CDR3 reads TGTGCCACCACCCAAACTCGGAAAGATTATGGCTACACCTTC. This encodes CATTQTRKDYGYTF.

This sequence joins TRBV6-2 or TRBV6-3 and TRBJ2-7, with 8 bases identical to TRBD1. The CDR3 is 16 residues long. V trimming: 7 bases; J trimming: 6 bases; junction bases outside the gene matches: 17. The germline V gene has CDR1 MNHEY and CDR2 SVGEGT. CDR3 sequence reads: CASMKAYRGTPTEQYF. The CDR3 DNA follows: TGTGCCAGCATGAAGGCGTACAGGGGGACCCCCACCGAGCAGTACTTC.

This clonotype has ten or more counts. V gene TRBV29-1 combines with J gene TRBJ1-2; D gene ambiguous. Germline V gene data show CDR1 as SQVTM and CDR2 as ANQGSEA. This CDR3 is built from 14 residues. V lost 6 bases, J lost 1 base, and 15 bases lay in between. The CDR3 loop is CSVPGASSNYGYTF. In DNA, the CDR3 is TGCAGCGTCCCGGGAGCATCTAGTAACTATGGCTACACCTTC.

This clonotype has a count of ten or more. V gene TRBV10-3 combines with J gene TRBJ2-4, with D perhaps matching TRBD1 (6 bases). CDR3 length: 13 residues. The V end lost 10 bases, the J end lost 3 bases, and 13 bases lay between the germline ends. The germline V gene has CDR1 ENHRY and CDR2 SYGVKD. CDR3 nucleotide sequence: TGTGCCACCGTGGACAGACTCAAAAACATTCAGTACTTC. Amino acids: CATVDRLKNIQYF.

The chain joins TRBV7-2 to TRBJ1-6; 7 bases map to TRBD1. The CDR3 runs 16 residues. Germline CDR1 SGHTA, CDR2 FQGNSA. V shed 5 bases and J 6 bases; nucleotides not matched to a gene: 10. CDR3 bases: TGTGCCAGCAGCACCATTGCCGGGACAGCTAATTCACCCCTCCACTTT. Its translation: CASSTIAGTANSPLHF.

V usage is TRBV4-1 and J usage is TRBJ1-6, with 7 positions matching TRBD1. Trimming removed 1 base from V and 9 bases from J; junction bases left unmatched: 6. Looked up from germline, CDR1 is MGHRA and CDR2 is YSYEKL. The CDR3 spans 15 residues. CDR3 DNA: TGCGCCAGCAGCCAAGCGGCAGGGGGAGTTTCACCCCTCCACTTT. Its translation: CASSQAAGGVSPLHF.